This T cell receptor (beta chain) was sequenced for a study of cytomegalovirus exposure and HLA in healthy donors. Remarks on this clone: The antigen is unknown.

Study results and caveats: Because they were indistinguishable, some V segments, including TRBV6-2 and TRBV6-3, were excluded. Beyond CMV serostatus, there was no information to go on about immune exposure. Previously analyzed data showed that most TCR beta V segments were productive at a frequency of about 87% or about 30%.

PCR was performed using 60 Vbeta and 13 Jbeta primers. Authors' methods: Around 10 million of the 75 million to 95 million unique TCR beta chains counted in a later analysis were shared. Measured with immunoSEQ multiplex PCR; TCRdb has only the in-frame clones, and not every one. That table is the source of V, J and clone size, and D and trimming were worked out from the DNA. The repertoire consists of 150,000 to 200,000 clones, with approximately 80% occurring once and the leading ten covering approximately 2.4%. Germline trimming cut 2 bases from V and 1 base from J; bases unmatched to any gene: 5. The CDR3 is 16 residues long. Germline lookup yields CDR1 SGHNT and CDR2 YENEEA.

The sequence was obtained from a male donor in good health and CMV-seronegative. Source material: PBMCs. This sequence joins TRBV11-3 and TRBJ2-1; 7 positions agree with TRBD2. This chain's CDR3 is CASSLNLGGSYNEQFF. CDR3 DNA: TGTGCCAGCAGCTTAAATCTCGGGGGGTCCTACAATGAGCAGTTCTTC.